Sequencing of this TCR beta chain was carried out in a study of cytomegalovirus exposure and HLA in healthy donors. Across the whole study: The Caucasian-associated ancestry cluster contained 65% to 85% of the roughly 390 genotyped donors.

Of note for this clone: Its matching antigen is unknown.

Use of 60 Vbeta and 13 Jbeta primers characterized the PCR. Repertoires were generated with immunoSEQ multiplex PCR, while TCRdb's copy carries only in-frame clones and drops some. The table has 60,000 to 85,000 clones, about four fifths seen once. Overall study results and limits: In presence/absence analyses, roughly uniform sequencing depth across donors was assumed.

The CDR3 is 12 residues long. V lost 8 bases to trimming and J lost 8 bases, with 13 bases between them. Germline loops: CDR1 ENHRY, CDR2 SYGVKD. The sequenced sample was PBMCs. The rearrangement uses TRBV10-3 and TRBJ2-1; perhaps TRBD1 as D (5 bases). The receptor comes from a man aged 35 to 55 in good health and CMV-seronegative. The DNA for the CDR3 is TGTGCCATCGGGGAATTAGGGGATGAGCAGTTCTTC. Translated: CAIGELGDEQFF.